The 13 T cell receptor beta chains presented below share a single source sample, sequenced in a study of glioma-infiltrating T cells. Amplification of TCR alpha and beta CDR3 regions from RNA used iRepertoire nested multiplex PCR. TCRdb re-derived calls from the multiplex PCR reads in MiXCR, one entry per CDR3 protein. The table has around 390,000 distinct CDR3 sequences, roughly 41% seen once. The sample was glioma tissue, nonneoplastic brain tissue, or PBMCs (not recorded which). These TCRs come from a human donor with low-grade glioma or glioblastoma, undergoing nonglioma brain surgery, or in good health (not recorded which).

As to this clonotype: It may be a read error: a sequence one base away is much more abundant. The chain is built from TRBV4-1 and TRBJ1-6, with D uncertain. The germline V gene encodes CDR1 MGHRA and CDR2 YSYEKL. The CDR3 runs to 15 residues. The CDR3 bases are TGCGCCAACAGCCAAGATATCACCTATAATTCACCCCTCCACTTT. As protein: CANSQDITYNSPLHF.

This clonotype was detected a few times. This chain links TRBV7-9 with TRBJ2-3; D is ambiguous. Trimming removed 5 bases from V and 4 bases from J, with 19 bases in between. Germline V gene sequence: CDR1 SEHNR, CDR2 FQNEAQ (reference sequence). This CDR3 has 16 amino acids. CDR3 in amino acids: CASSPPGSIRADTQYF. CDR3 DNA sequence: TGTGCCAGCAGCCCGCCGGGCAGCATTAGGGCAGATACGCAGTATTTT.

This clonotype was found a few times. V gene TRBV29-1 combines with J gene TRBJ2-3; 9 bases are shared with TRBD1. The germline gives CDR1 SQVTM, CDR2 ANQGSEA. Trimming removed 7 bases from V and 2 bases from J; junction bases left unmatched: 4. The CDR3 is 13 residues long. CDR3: CSAGQGYTDTQYF. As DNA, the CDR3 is TGCAGCGCTGGACAGGGGTACACAGATACGCAGTATTTT.

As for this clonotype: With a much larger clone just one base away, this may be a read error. The CDR3 DNA follows: TGTGCCAGCAGTTACCGCTATTTGTACCAAGAGACCCAGTACTTC. It is translated as CASSYRYLYQETQYF. The V and J genes are TRBV27 and TRBJ2-5, with unresolved D. Germline V gene data show CDR1 as MNHEY and CDR2 as SMNVEV (reference sequence). Between the trimmed V and J ends, which lost 4 bases and 0 bases, there was a span of 12 bases. The CDR3 is made up of 15 amino acids.

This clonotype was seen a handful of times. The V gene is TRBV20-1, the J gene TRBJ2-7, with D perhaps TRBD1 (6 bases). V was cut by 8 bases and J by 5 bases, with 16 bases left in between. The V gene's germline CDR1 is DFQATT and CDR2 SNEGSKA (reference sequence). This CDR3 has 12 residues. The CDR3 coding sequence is TGCAGTTCAACCCAGGGGTCCCACGAGCAGTACTTC. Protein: CSSTQGSHEQYF.

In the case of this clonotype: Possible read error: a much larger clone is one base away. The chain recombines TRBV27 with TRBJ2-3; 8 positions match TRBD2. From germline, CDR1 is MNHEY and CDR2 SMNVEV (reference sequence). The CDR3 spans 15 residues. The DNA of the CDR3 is TGTGCCAGCAGTTCCCGGGAGGGCAACGGAGATACGCCGTATTTT. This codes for CASSSREGNGDTPYF.

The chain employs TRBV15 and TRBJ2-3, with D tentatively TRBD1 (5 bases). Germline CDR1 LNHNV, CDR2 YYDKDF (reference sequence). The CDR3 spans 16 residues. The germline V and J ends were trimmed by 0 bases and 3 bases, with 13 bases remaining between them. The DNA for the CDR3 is TGTGCCACCAGCAGAGATTCGGGCAGGGTGACAGATACGCAGTATTTT. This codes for CATSRDSGRVTDTQYF.

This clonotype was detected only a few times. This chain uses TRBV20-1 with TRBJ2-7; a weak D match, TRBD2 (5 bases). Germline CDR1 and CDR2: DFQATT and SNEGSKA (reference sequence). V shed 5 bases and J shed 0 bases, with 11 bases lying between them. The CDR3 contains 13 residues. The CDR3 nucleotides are TGCAGTGCTCTGGACTGGAACTCCTACGAGCAGTACTTC. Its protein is CSALDWNSYEQYF.

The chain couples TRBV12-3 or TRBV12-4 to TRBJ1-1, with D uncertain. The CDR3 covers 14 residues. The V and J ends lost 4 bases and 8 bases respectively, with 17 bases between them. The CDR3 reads CASSSHVKGREAFF. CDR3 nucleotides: TGTGCCAGCAGTTCCCACGTAAAGGGCCGCGAAGCTTTCTTT.

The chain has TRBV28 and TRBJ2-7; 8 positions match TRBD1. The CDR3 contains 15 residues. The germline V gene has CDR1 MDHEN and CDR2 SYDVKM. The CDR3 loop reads CVSSLSGGRNYEQYF. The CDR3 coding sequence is TGTGTTAGCAGTTTATCAGGGGGCAGAAACTACGAGCAGTACTTC.

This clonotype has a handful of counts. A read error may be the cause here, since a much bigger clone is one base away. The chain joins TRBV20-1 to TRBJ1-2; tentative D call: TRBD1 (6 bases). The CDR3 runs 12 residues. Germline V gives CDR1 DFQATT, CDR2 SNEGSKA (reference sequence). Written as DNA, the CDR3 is TGCAGAGCTTACAGGGTCCGGTATGGCTACACCTTC. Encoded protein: CRAYRVRYGYTF.

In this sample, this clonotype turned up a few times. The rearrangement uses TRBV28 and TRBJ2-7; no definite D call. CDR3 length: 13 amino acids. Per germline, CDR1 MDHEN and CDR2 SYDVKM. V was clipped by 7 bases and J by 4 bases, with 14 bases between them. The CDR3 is CASMDSVFYEQYF. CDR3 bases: TGTGCCAGCATGGATTCGGTCTTTTACGAGCAGTACTTC.

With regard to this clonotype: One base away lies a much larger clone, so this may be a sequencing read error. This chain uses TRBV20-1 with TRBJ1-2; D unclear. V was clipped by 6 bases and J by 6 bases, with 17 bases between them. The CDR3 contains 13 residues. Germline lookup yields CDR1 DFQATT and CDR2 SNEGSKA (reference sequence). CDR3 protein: CSAGKTDTNGYTF. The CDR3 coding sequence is TGCAGTGCCGGGAAGACCGACACGAATGGCTACACCTTC.